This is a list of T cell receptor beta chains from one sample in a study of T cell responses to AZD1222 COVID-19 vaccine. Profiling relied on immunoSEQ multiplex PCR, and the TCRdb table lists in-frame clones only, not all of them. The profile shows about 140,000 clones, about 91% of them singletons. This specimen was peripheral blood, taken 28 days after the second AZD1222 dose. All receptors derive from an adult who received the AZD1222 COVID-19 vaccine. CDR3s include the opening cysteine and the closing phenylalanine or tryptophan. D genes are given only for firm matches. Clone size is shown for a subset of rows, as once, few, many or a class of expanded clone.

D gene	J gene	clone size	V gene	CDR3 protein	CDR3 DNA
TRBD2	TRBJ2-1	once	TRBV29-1	CSVAGGPRNEQFF	TGCAGCGTTGCGGGAGGGCCGAGAAATGAGCAGTTCTTC
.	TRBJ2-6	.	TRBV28	CASKGAQAGANVLTF	TGTGCCAGCAAAGGGGCCCAGGCTGGGGCCAACGTCCTGACTTTC
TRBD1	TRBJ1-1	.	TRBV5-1	CASSLDPGGQTEAFF	TGCGCCAGCAGCTTGGACCCAGGGGGCCAGACTGAAGCTTTCTTT
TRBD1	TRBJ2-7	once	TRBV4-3	CASSQAGGPYEQYF	TGCGCCAGCAGCCAAGCAGGGGGCCCCTACGAGCAGTACTTC
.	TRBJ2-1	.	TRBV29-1	CSVEAPMDRYNEQFF	TGCAGCGTTGAGGCCCCTATGGACAGATACAATGAGCAGTTCTTC
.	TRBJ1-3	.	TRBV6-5	CASSRSQGAGNTIYF	TGTGCCAGCAGTCGGTCCCAGGGAGCTGGAAACACCATATATTTT
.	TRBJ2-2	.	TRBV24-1	CATADRLNTGELFF	TGTGCCACCGCCGACAGGCTGAACACCGGGGAGCTGTTTTTT
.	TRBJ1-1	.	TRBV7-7	CASLIERRLIRGTEAFF	TGTGCCAGCTTAATTGAGCGACGCTTAATAAGGGGCACTGAAGCTTTCTTT
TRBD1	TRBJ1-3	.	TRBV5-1	CASSPQGVSGNTIYF	TGCGCCAGCAGCCCTCAGGGGGTCTCTGGAAACACCATATATTTT
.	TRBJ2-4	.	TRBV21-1	CASSTRRDRGSSGLFPAGRIQYF	TGTGCCAGCAGCACCCGCCGGGACAGGGGATCCAGCGGGCTTTTCCCCGCCGGGCGCATTCAGTACTTC
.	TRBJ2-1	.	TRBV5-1	CASSPGSYNEQFF	TGCGCCAGCAGCCCCGGGTCTTACAATGAGCAGTTCTTC
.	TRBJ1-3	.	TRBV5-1	CASSLALGVVGNTIYF	TGCGCCAGCAGCTTGGCCCTAGGGGTAGTCGGAAACACCATATATTTT
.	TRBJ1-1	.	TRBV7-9	CASSSPTGREGTEAFF	TGTGCCAGCAGCTCGCCCACCGGACGGGAGGGAACTGAAGCTTTCTTT
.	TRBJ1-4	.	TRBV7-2	CASTGTGHEKLFF	TGTGCCAGCACCGGGACGGGACATGAAAAACTGTTTTTT
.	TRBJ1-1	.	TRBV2	CASNDAGAMDTEAFF	TGTGCCAGCAACGACGCAGGGGCCATGGACACTGAAGCTTTCTTT
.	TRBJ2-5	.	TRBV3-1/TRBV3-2	CASRHRNFQETQYF	TGTGCCAGCAGACATAGGAATTTCCAAGAGACCCAGTACTTC
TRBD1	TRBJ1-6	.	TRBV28	CASSSHRQGGNSPLHF	TGTGCCAGCAGTTCCCACCGACAGGGCGGGAATTCACCCCTCCACTTT
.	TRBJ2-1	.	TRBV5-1	CASNPGLANNEQFF	TGCGCCAGCAATCCCGGACTGGCGAACAATGAGCAGTTCTTC
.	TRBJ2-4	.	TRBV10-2	CASSDQRGRAKNIQYF	TGCGCCAGCAGTGACCAACGGGGCCGAGCCAAAAACATTCAGTACTTC
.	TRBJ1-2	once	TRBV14	CASSQNRDKGGYTF	TGTGCCAGCAGCCAAAACCGGGACAAAGGAGGCTACACCTTC
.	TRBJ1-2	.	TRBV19	CASSTGPRADYGYTF	TGTGCCAGTAGTACCGGGCCCCGGGCGGACTATGGCTACACCTTC
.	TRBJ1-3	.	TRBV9	CASSVEDRRSSGNTIYF	TGTGCCAGCAGCGTGGAGGACCGCAGGAGCTCTGGAAACACCATATATTTT
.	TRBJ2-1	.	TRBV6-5	CASSYFQKQFF	TGTGCCAGCAGTTACTTCCAAAAGCAGTTCTTC
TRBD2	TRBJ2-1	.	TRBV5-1	CASSFLADEQFF	TGCGCCAGCAGCTTTCTAGCGGATGAGCAGTTCTTC
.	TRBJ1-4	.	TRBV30	CAWSLREKLFF	TGTGCCTGGAGTCTTAGGGAAAAACTGTTTTTT
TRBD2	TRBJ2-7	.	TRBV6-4	CASTLMGKTSGPTHYEQYF	TGTGCCAGCACCCTCATGGGCAAGACTAGCGGTCCAACCCACTACGAGCAGTACTTC
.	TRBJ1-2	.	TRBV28	CASTSTPGGSNYGYTF	TGTGCCAGCACCTCTACCCCGGGGGGCTCTAACTATGGCTACACCTTC
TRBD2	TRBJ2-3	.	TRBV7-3	CASSLTPLGLSTDTQYF	TGTGCCAGCAGCTTAACCCCCCTGGGACTAAGCACAGATACGCAGTATTTT
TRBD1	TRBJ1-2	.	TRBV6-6	CASRADRANYGYTF	TGTGCCAGCAGGGCCGACAGGGCTAACTATGGCTACACCTTC
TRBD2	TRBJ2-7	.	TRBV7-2	CASSLDSGSEYEQYF	TGTGCCAGCAGCTTAGATAGCGGGAGTGAGTACGAGCAGTACTTC
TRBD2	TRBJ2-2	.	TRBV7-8	CASSLRGLAGVVGELFF	TGTGCCAGCAGCTTAAGAGGACTAGCGGGAGTTGTCGGGGAGCTGTTTTTT
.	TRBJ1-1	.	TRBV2	CASMRTANTEAFF	TGTGCCAGCATGAGGACAGCGAACACTGAAGCTTTCTTT
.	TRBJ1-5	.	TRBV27	CASSLSVNQPQHF	TGTGCCAGCAGTTTAAGCGTCAATCAGCCCCAGCATTTT
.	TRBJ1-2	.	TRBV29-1	CSVRAEANNYGYTF	TGCAGCGTTAGGGCGGAGGCTAATAACTATGGCTACACCTTC
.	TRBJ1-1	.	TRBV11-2	CASSLQPNTEAFF	TGTGCCAGCAGCTTACAACCGAACACTGAAGCTTTCTTT
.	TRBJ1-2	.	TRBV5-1	CASSPQGWYGYTF	TGCGCCAGCAGCCCACAGGGTTGGTATGGCTACACCTTC
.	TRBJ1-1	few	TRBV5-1	CASSLVGAGTEAFF	TGCGCCAGCAGCTTGGTCGGGGCGGGGACTGAAGCTTTCTTT
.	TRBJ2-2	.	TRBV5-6	CASSSGLEALNTGELFF	TGTGCCAGCAGTTCCGGACTGGAAGCTCTGAACACCGGGGAGCTGTTTTTT
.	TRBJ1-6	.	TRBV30	CAWSTRGADTLHF	TGTGCCTGGAGTACGAGGGGTGCAGACACCCTCCACTTT
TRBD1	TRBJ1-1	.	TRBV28	CASSLFTGVLNTEAFF	TGTGCCAGCAGTTTATTCACAGGGGTCCTGAACACTGAAGCTTTCTTT
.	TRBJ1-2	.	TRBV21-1	CASSKALYRGYGYTF	TGTGCCAGCAGCAAAGCGCTTTACCGGGGCTATGGCTACACCTTC
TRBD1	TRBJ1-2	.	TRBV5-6	CASSSPGQGSYGYTF	TGTGCCAGCAGCTCACCGGGACAGGGAAGCTATGGCTACACCTTC
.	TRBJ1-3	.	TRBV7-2	CASSWEGSLGNTIYF	TGTGCCAGCAGCTGGGAAGGGAGTTTGGGAAACACCATATATTTT
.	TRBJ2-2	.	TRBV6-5	CASTKRTENTGELFF	TGTGCCAGCACCAAAAGGACCGAGAACACCGGGGAGCTGTTTTTT
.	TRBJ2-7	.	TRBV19	CASSIGRTGIVYEQYF	TGTGCCAGTAGTATCGGGAGGACAGGGATTGTCTACGAGCAGTACTTC
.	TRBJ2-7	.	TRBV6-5	CASKWQYYEQYF	TGTGCCAGCAAGTGGCAGTACTACGAGCAGTACTTC
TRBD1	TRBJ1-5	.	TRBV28	CASSITGQGHQPQHF	TGTGCCAGCAGTATTACGGGACAGGGGCATCAGCCCCAGCATTTT
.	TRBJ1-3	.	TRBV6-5	CASESSGNTIYF	TGTGCCAGCGAATCCTCTGGAAACACCATATATTTT
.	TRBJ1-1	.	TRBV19	CASNRGNTEAFF	TGTGCCAGTAATCGGGGGAACACTGAAGCTTTCTTT
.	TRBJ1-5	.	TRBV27	CASSPYRPGRGNQPQHF	TGTGCCAGCAGTCCCTATCGGCCCGGCCGGGGCAATCAGCCCCAGCATTTT
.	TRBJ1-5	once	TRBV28	CASNLGVNPQHF	TGTGCCAGCAATCTCGGGGTCAACCCCCAGCATTTT
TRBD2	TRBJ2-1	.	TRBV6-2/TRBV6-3	CASSPGLAGGNEQFF	TGTGCCAGCAGTCCGGGACTAGCGGGGGGAAATGAGCAGTTCTTC
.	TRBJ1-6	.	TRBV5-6	CASSLVGSPLHF	TGTGCCAGCAGCTTGGTGGGTTCACCCCTCCACTTT
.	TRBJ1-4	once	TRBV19	CASSASGLRREKLFF	TGTGCCAGTAGTGCCTCGGGGCTGAGGCGAGAAAAACTGTTTTTT
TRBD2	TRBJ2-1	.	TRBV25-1	CASSEAGDSYNEQFF	TGTGCCAGCAGTGAAGCGGGAGACTCCTACAATGAGCAGTTCTTC